Below, 23 T cell receptor beta chains from the same sample are listed, as sequenced in a study of T-cell memory formation after mild COVID-19 (dated by TCRdb to about 2021). Libraries came from 5' RACE. This sample was sequenced with an Illumina NovaSeq 6000. TCRdb cleaned the public reads at Q25 with fastp, built clones with MiXCR and kept in-frame beta chains. Rows with one shared CDR3 protein collapse into an entry with the most common genes and DNA. Across this sample there are 200,000 to 250,000 distinct CDR3 sequences, with more than 8% seen only once. The ten largest make up roughly a fifth of the sample. Sequenced: PBMCs or a T cell subset sorted from them (not recorded which). Receptor source: a man aged 18 to 29 who had mild COVID-19 (a few samples of this study predate the infection). The sample titles of this study are shuffled in the database, so cell type and time point are left out; the donor was told from shared clones.

The V call is TRBV5-1, the J call TRBJ1-3; tentative D call: TRBD1 (6 bases). CDR1 and CDR2 from the germline V gene are SGHRS and YFSETQ. The V gene lost 4 bases and the J gene lost 8 bases, with 19 bases spanning the gap. The CDR3 consists of 15 residues. DNA for the CDR3: TGCGCCAGCAGCCTGACCGGGACACCCGAAGACACCATATATTTT. Its protein is CASSLTGTPEDTIYF. The entire variable domain, with the rest obtained from reference TRBV5-1 and TRBJ1-3, is as follows: KAGVTQTPRYLIKTRGQQVTLSCSPISGHRSVSWYQQTPGQGLQFLFEYFSETQRNKGNFPGRFSGRQFSNSRSEMNVSTLELGDSALYLCASSLTGTPEDTIYFGEGSWLTVV.

This clonotype has just a few counts. The rearrangement joins TRBV29-1 to TRBJ2-3, with D possibly matching TRBD2 (5 bases). The CDR3 covers 11 residues. V lost 7 bases to trimming and J lost 6 bases, with 11 bases between them. Germline CDR1 is SQVTM and CDR2 is ANQGSEA. Here the CDR3 reads CSGAGVDTQYF. CDR3 nucleotides: TGCAGCGGGGCGGGCGTTGATACGCAGTATTTT.

The chain has TRBV6-5 and TRBJ2-1; 7 bases are a match to TRBD2. The length of the CDR3 is 15 residues. V lost 4 bases, J lost 7 bases, and 10 bases stayed unmatched. Per the germline V gene, CDR1 is MNHEY and CDR2 is SVGAGI. In DNA form, the CDR3 reads TGTGCCAGCAGTTCCCCCTCGGGGGGTGGGAATGAGCAGTTCTTC. Translating gives CASSSPSGGGNEQFF.

There are a few counts of this clonotype. V and J are TRBV7-6 and TRBJ2-5; the D gene is possibly TRBD1 (6 bases). Trimming cost V 4 bases and J 5 bases, with 17 bases left between them. Germline V gene lookup returns CDR1 SGHVS and CDR2 FNYEAQ. The CDR3 runs to 15 residues. CDR3 sequence (DNA): TGTGCCAGCAGCTACTCGACAGGAAACTACGAGACCCAGTACTTC. It encodes CASSYSTGNYETQYF. Variable domain in full (rest from reference TRBV7-6 and TRBJ2-5): GAGVSQSPRYKVTKRGQDVALRCDPISGHVSLYWYRQALGQGPEFLTYFNYEAQQDKSGLPNDRFSAERPEGSISTLTIQRTEQRDSAMYRCASSYSTGNYETQYFGPGTRLLVL.

The chain links TRBV11-2 to TRBJ1-2; perhaps TRBD1 as D (5 bases). In germline, CDR1 is SGHAT, CDR2 FQNNGV. This CDR3 contains 16 residues. V lost 5 bases, J lost 8 bases, and 24 bases lay in between. The CDR3 protein is CASSTLYRTSKGGYTF. The CDR3 DNA sequence: TGTGCCAGCAGCACCCTTTACCGTACTTCTAAGGGGGGCTACACCTTC.

The sample holds a few counts of this clonotype. The V and J genes are TRBV5-4 and TRBJ2-3, with D perhaps TRBD2 (6 bases). Germline CDR1 reads SGHNT; CDR2 reads YYREEE (reference sequence). The CDR3 has 17 amino acids. Trimming shortened V by 4 bases and J by 2 bases, and 20 bases separated the two germline ends. The CDR3: CASSRGRTGLTTDTQYF. The CDR3 nucleotides are TGTGCCAGCAGCCGGGGTCGCACGGGACTTACCACAGATACGCAGTATTTT.

V and J are TRBV12-3 or TRBV12-4 and TRBJ2-5, with D unclear. Trimming shortened V by 2 bases and J by 0 bases, and 7 bases separated the two germline ends. The CDR3 covers 14 residues. CDR3 residues: CASSLYGNQETQYF. The CDR3 bases are TGTGCCAGCAGTTTATATGGAAACCAAGAGACCCAGTACTTC.

This clonotype was seen repeatedly, ten times or more. The chain is built from TRBV5-1 and TRBJ1-1; the D is unclear. Germline assignment: CDR1 SGHRS and CDR2 YFSETQ. The germline V and J ends were trimmed by 4 bases and 10 bases, with 20 bases remaining between them. The CDR3 contains 14 residues. In nucleotides, the CDR3 is TGCGCCAGCAGCCTACGGGGTGGCGGCGGGGTAGCTTTCTTT. Translation: CASSLRGGGGVAFF.

This chain's CDR3 is CATSDLENTEAFF. In DNA, the CDR3 is TGTGCCACCAGTGATTTGGAGAACACTGAAGCTTTCTTT. The chain couples TRBV24-1 to TRBJ1-1; D remains ambiguous. Looked up from germline, CDR1 is KGHDR and CDR2 is SFDVKD. Trimming removed 0 bases from V and 1 base from J, with 2 bases in between. The CDR3 has 13 amino acids.

The chain links TRBV6-2 or TRBV6-3 to TRBJ2-3; TRBD2 matches 9 bases. The CDR3 length is 16 residues. Germline CDR1 and CDR2: MNHEY and SVGEGT. Trimming removed 6 bases from V and 1 base from J; junction bases left unmatched: 8. The CDR3 DNA sequence: TGTGCCAGCAGCCCCTCGAAGCGGGGGGGCACAGATACGCAGTATTTT. It translates to CASSPSKRGGTDTQYF.

The rearrangement joins TRBV12-3 or TRBV12-4 to TRBJ1-6; the D is unclear. V lost 6 bases to trimming and J lost 5 bases, with 11 bases between them. The length of the CDR3 is 14 residues. CDR3 DNA: TGTGCCAGCAGCACCCGAGGGAATAATTCACCCCTCCACTTT. Translated, it gives CASSTRGNNSPLHF.

This clonotype was detected ten times or more. V gene TRBV5-6 combines with J gene TRBJ2-6; 7 bases map to TRBD1. The germline V gene has CDR1 SGHDT and CDR2 YYEEEE. CDR3 length equals 15 residues. With 4 bases clipped from V and 5 bases from J, the junction kept 6 bases outside the gene matches. The CDR3: CASSPDRARANVLTF. The DNA of the CDR3 is TGTGCCAGCAGCCCCGACAGGGCTCGGGCCAACGTCCTGACTTTC.

This clonotype was found a few times. V gene TRBV11-2 combines with J gene TRBJ2-7; 10 positions agree with TRBD2. This CDR3 spans 13 amino acids. Per germline, CDR1 SGHAT and CDR2 FQNNGV. Germline trimming cut 8 bases from V and 7 bases from J; bases unmatched to any gene: 8. The CDR3 nucleotides are TGTGCCAGCGGTTCGGGACTAGCGTTAGAGCAGTACGTC. Its translation is CASGSGLALEQYV.

The chain has TRBV5-4 and TRBJ2-7; D possibly corresponds to TRBD2 (5 bases). Trimming shortened V by 1 base and J by 5 bases, and 10 bases separated the two germline ends. This CDR3 spans 13 amino acids. Per the germline V gene, CDR1 is SGHNT and CDR2 is YYREEE (reference sequence). The CDR3, as DNA: TGTGCCAGCAGCTTGTGGAGTAGCGACGAGCAGTACGTC. It yields the protein CASSLWSSDEQYV.

The table lists this clonotype with many counts. The chain employs TRBV12-3 or TRBV12-4 and TRBJ1-1, with D tentatively TRBD1 (5 bases). The CDR3 contains 14 residues. V lost 3 bases, J lost 4 bases, and 12 bases lay in between. CDR3 bases: TGTGCCAGCAGTTTCTTTGACAGACGCACTGAAGCTTTCTTT. It encodes CASSFFDRRTEAFF.

The V gene is TRBV2, the J gene TRBJ2-5; D might be TRBD1 (5 bases). Trimming stripped 5 bases from V and 4 bases from J, with 11 bases between. Germline CDR1 reads SNHLY; CDR2 reads FYNNEI. The CDR3 loop spans 13 amino acids. In DNA, the CDR3 is TGTGCCAGCAGTTCAGGGATGAGAGAGACCCAGTACTTC. Its translation is CASSSGMRETQYF.

V and J are TRBV24-1 and TRBJ1-1; D is ambiguous. V lost 3 bases and J 1 base, leaving 11 bases between the germline ends. This CDR3 is 15 amino acids long. Germline V gene sequence: CDR1 KGHDR, CDR2 SFDVKD. The CDR3 is CATSDPRTGNTEAFF. The DNA of the CDR3 is TGTGCCACCAGTGATCCGAGAACGGGGAACACTGAAGCTTTCTTT.

The chain carries TRBV20-1 and TRBJ2-1; 12 nucleotides match TRBD2. V was clipped by 6 bases and J by 9 bases; unmatched bases: 15. The CDR3 consists of 16 residues. CDR1 DFQATT and CDR2 SNEGSKA come from the germline V gene (reference sequence). The CDR3 DNA sequence: TGCAGTGCGGCCCGACTAGCGGGGGCGAGAGACGCTGAGCAGTTCTTC. Translating it yields CSAARLAGARDAEQFF.

On this clonotype itself: One end of the junction varies from germline; a read error may be responsible. This chain joins TRBV7-2 and TRBJ2-1; a possible D gene is TRBD2 (7 bases). This CDR3 contains 13 residues. The germline CDR1 and CDR2 sequences are SGHTA and FQGNSA. CDR3 protein: CASSLLFGEGGNF. Written as DNA, the CDR3 is TGTGCCAGCAGCTTATTATTCGGAGAGGGGGGGAATTTC. The variable domain in full, with the rest retrieved from reference TRBV7-2 and TRBJ2-1, is GAGVSQSPSNKVTEKGKDVELRCDPISGHTALYWYRQSLGQGLEFLIYFQGNSAPDKSGLPSDRFSAERTGGSVSTLTIQRTQQEDSAVYLCASSLLFGEGGNFGPGTRLTVL.

The chain combines TRBV12-3 or TRBV12-4 with TRBJ2-1, with 8 nucleotides matching TRBD1. Germline trimming cut 5 bases from V and 2 bases from J; bases unmatched to any gene: 11. CDR3 size: 17 residues. In DNA, the CDR3 is TGTGCCAGCAGTCCGACCAGGACAGGGACGCCCTACAATGAGCAGTTCTTC. Translated, it gives CASSPTRTGTPYNEQFF.

This clonotype was observed at least ten times. The chain recombines TRBV5-1 with TRBJ1-4, with D tentatively TRBD1 (6 bases). V gave up 4 bases and J gave up 7 bases, with 17 bases separating them. This CDR3 has 15 amino acids. CDR1 SGHRS and CDR2 YFSETQ come from the germline V gene. As DNA, the CDR3 is TGCGCCAGCAGCCGGAACGACAGGCAAGGTGAAAAACTGTTTTTT. Its translation is CASSRNDRQGEKLFF.

This clonotype was found many times. The chain carries TRBV27 and TRBJ2-1, with D uncertain. This CDR3 comprises 15 residues. Per germline, CDR1 MNHEY and CDR2 SMNVEV (reference sequence). The V end was cut by 8 bases, the J end by 2 bases, with 16 bases between. CDR3 residues: CASLVWPNTYNEQFF. In nucleotides, the CDR3 is TGTGCCAGCCTTGTTTGGCCAAATACCTACAATGAGCAGTTCTTC.

This clonotype has a handful of counts. The gene calls are TRBV5-5 and TRBJ2-7; 10 bases are a match to TRBD1. The V segment lost 0 bases and the J segment 5 bases; nucleotides outside the gene matches: 8. CDR3 length: 16 amino acids. Per germline, CDR1 SGHKS and CDR2 YYEKEE (reference sequence). In DNA form, the CDR3 reads TGTGCCAGCAGCTTGGGGGTGGGACAGGGGAGGAACGAGCAGTACGTC. Its translation: CASSLGVGQGRNEQYV.